This passage covers 13 T cell receptor beta chains from one sample sequenced in a study of blood T cell repertoires in COVID-19. Some clones are missing from TCRdb's copy, which holds only in-frame ones; the method was immunoSEQ multiplex PCR. Found here are more than 250,000 clones, about 91% of them singletons; the top ten hold around 1.2%. Sequencing was carried out using PBMCs or T cells enriched from blood (not recorded which). These receptors originate from a woman aged 40 to 50 with acute COVID-19.

The rearrangement joins TRBV6-5 to TRBJ2-1; TRBD2 agrees at 11 bases. V lost 6 bases to trimming and J lost 5 bases; unmatched junction nucleotides: 6. CDR1 is MNHEY and CDR2 is SVGAGI in the germline V gene. The length of the CDR3 is 15 residues. For the CDR3, the DNA is TGTGCCAGCAGATTAGCGGGAGGGCCCCACAATGAGCAGTTCTTC. Translated: CASRLAGGPHNEQFF.

This clone was observed a single time. The chain carries TRBV15 and TRBJ1-2; TRBD1 aligns across 8 bases. This CDR3 is 14 amino acids long. With V trimmed by 0 bases and J by 4 bases, 1 base remained unmatched. Germline V gives CDR1 LNHNV, CDR2 YYDKDF (reference sequence). DNA for the CDR3: TGTGCCACCAGCAGAGACAGGGGGCGCTATGGCTACACCTTC. It specifies CATSRDRGRYGYTF.

V and J are TRBV7-9 and TRBJ2-5, with TRBD2 as a possible D gene (6 bases). CDR1 and CDR2 (germline): SEHNR, FQNEAQ (reference sequence). The germline V and J ends were trimmed by 1 base and 5 bases, with 20 bases remaining between them. The CDR3 extends over 17 amino acids. The DNA of the CDR3 is TGTGCCAGCAGCTTAGGGGGGGAATGGCAGACTGGGGAGACCCAGTACTTC. Translating gives CASSLGGEWQTGETQYF.

The chain employs TRBV15 and TRBJ1-2, with 7 bases matching TRBD1. Germline V lookup: CDR1 LNHNV, CDR2 YYDKDF (reference sequence). V shed 3 bases, J shed 9 bases, and the junction held 10 bases outside the gene matches. The CDR3 spans 14 residues. CDR3 DNA: TGTGCCACCAGCAGGGGGACAGCTTCTATGAGCTACACCTTC. Translation: CATSRGTASMSYTF.

This sequence joins TRBV7-6 and TRBJ2-2; D possibly corresponds to TRBD1 (5 bases). CDR3 length equals 17 residues. V dropped 1 base and J dropped 3 bases, with 15 bases sitting between them. Germline V lookup: CDR1 SGHVS, CDR2 FNYEAQ. In DNA, the CDR3 is TGTGCCAGCAGCTTAGAAGGAGTAGGGGCAGACACCGGGGAGCTGTTTTTT. This sequence encodes CASSLEGVGADTGELFF. Looking up the rest from reference TRBV7-6 and TRBJ2-2 gives the full variable domain: GAGVSQSPRYKVTKRGQDVALRCDPISGHVSLYWYRQALGQGPEFLTYFNYEAQQDKSGLPNDRFSAERPEGSISTLTIQRTEQRDSAMYRCASSLEGVGADTGELFFGEGSRLTVL.

This chain links TRBV21-1 with TRBJ2-6; the table's D call, TRBD2, was not checked against the DNA. TRBV21-1 is an annotated pseudogene. The CDR3 totals 17 residues. CDR3 DNA sequence: TGTGCCAGCAGCCAGCGCGACTCAGACTCTGGGGCCAACGTCCTGACTTTC. It encodes CASSQRDSDSGANVLTF.

The chain joins TRBV29-1 to TRBJ2-4, with 8 bases matching TRBD1. From germline, CDR1 is SQVTM and CDR2 ANQGSEA. The trim removed 4 bases at V and 0 bases at J, leaving 14 bases unmatched. This CDR3 has 18 residues. The DNA for the CDR3 is TGCAGCGTTGCTTGGGCAGGGGGCAGACTAATAGCCAAAAACATTCAGTACTTC. It codes for CSVAWAGGRLIAKNIQYF. The entire variable domain, with the rest obtained from reference TRBV29-1 and TRBJ2-4, is as follows: SAVISQKPSRDICQRGTSLTIQCQVDSQVTMMFWYRQQPGQSLTLIATANQGSEATYESGFVIDKFPISRPNLTFSTLTVSNMSPEDSSIYLCSVAWAGGRLIAKNIQYFGAGTRLSVL.

This clone was counted between two and nine times. This chain joins TRBV5-1 and TRBJ2-1; D may be TRBD2 (6 bases). The CDR3 covers 14 residues. V was clipped by 1 base and J by 8 bases, with 13 bases between them. CDR1 is SGHRS and CDR2 is YFSETQ in the germline V gene. CDR3 residues: CASSLRLGGYEQFF. The CDR3 DNA follows: TGCGCCAGCAGCTTGAGGTTGGGAGGCTATGAGCAGTTCTTC.

This clone was counted a single time. The chain recombines TRBV13 with TRBJ1-1, with 9 nucleotides matching TRBD1. Germline CDR1 is PRHDT and CDR2 is FYEKMQ (reference sequence). The CDR3 runs to 15 residues. J lost 4 bases, V lost 3 bases, and 6 bases had no gene match. CDR3 sequence (DNA): TGTGCCAGCAGCTTGAGGGACAGGGTGAGCACTGAAGCTTTCTTT. It encodes CASSLRDRVSTEAFF.

This chain links TRBV6-1 with TRBJ2-5; the match to TRBD2 covers 7 bases. The CDR3 runs 17 residues. V lost 1 base, J lost 6 bases, and 14 bases stayed unmatched. Looked up from germline, CDR1 is MNHNS and CDR2 is SASEGT. This chain's CDR3 is CASSEELGLGWRKTQYF. Here the CDR3 DNA reads TGTGCCAGCAGTGAAGAACTCGGACTAGGGTGGCGGAAGACCCAGTACTTC.

This clone has only one observation. This chain connects TRBV6-5 to TRBJ2-2; the D gene is possibly TRBD1 (5 bases). Germline loops: CDR1 MNHEY, CDR2 SVGAGI. CDR3 length equals 14 residues. V lost 10 bases and J lost 0, with 12 bases in between. The CDR3 region is CAIQENANTGELFF. The CDR3 bases are TGTGCCATACAGGAGAACGCGAACACCGGGGAGCTGTTTTTT.

This clone turned up a few times. This chain connects TRBV30 to TRBJ2-1, with 8 nucleotides matching TRBD2. V trimming: 5 bases; J trimming: 12 bases; junction bases outside the gene matches: 9. Germline V gene data show CDR1 as GTSNPN and CDR2 as SVGIG (reference sequence). This CDR3 region has 12 residues. In DNA, the CDR3 is TGTGCCTGGGCAGGATCCGGGACTAGGCAGTTCTTC. Translating it yields CAWAGSGTRQFF. Looking up the rest from reference TRBV30 and TRBJ2-1 gives the full variable domain: SQTIHQWPATLVQPVGSPLSLECTVEGTSNPNLYWYRQAAGRGLQLLFYSVGIGQISSEVPQNLSASRPQDRQFILSSKKLLLSDSGFYLCAWAGSGTRQFFGPGTRLTVL.

This chain connects TRBV28 to TRBJ2-5, with D possibly being TRBD2 (6 bases). The V end was cut by 5 bases, the J end by 5 bases, with 12 bases between. Germline-derived CDR1 and CDR2 are MDHEN and SYDVKM. The length of the CDR3 is 13 residues. CDR3: CASSKEGRETQYF. The CDR3 DNA sequence: TGTGCCAGCAGTAAGGAGGGCCGGGAGACCCAGTACTTC.